This entry lists 32 T cell receptor beta chains sequenced from one sample in a study of PD-1 blockade in classical Hodgkin lymphoma. All the patients suffered relapse after autologous stem cell transplantation, and brentuximab vedotin exposure differed. Some clones are missing from TCRdb's copy, which holds only in-frame ones; the method was immunoSEQ multiplex PCR. The sample consists of 75,000 to 100,000 clones, roughly 76% of them appearing once. The input for sequencing was peripheral blood mononuclear cells (PBMCs), taken before the second cycle of nivolumab. All receptors come from a human donor with classical Hodgkin lymphoma.

This chain uses TRBV9 with TRBJ1-2; 7 nucleotides match TRBD1. The CDR3 spans 17 residues. Germline CDR1 reads SGDLS; CDR2 reads YYNGEE. V shed 5 bases and J 0 bases; nucleotides not matched to a gene: 13. CDR3 loop: CASRGVRQGQANYGYTF. In nucleotides, the CDR3 is TGTGCCAGCAGGGGGGTGAGACAGGGTCAAGCTAACTATGGCTACACCTTC.

V is TRBV11-3 and J is TRBJ1-1, with unresolved D. The V end lost 3 bases, the J end lost 3 bases, and 11 bases lay between the germline ends. Germline V gene sequence: CDR1 SGHNT, CDR2 YENEEA. CDR3 length equals 14 residues. The CDR3 DNA reads as TGTGCCAGCAGCTTGGTTGGCGGGGACACTGAAGCTTTCTTT. Translation: CASSLVGGDTEAFF.

The chain uses TRBV15 and TRBJ2-3; D ambiguous. Germline values: CDR1 LNHNV, CDR2 YYDKDF (reference sequence). The V gene lost 1 base and the J gene lost 5 bases, with 10 bases spanning the gap. This CDR3 contains 14 residues. CDR3 sequence: CATSRGASGDTQYF. DNA of the CDR3: TGTGCCACCAGCAGAGGGGCTTCGGGAGATACGCAGTATTTT. Looking up the rest from reference TRBV15 and TRBJ2-3 gives the full variable domain: DAMVIQNPRYQVTQFGKPVTLSCSQTLNHNVMYWYQQKSSQAPKLLFHYYDKDFNNEADTPDNFQSRRPNTSFCFLDIRSPGLGDTAMYLCATSRGASGDTQYFGPGTRLTVL.

The gene calls are TRBV28 and TRBJ1-3, with no clear D. CDR3 size: 14 residues. CDR1 and CDR2 (germline): MDHEN, SYDVKM. V lost 3 bases and J 8 bases, leaving 14 bases between the germline ends. The CDR3 coding sequence is TGTGCCAGCAGTTTTGGGGTTAAATTAGACACCATATATTTT. This codes for CASSFGVKLDTIYF.

This sequence joins TRBV9 and TRBJ2-7; 9 bases are a match to TRBD2. Germline V gene data show CDR1 as SGDLS and CDR2 as YYNGEE. The CDR3 is 15 amino acids. V gave up 4 bases and J gave up 2 bases; unmatched junction bases: 7. The CDR3 loop reads CASSPRREGPYEQYF. The CDR3 nucleotides are TGTGCCAGCAGCCCGCGGCGGGAGGGCCCCTACGAGCAGTACTTC.

This clone was observed a single time. This rearrangement joins TRBV19 to TRBJ1-1; D remains ambiguous. The CDR3 runs 14 residues. Germline V lookup: CDR1 LNHDA, CDR2 SQIVND (reference sequence). The V and J ends lost 2 bases and 6 bases respectively, with 13 bases between them. CDR3 sequence (DNA): TGTGCCAGTAGTATACGATCAGCGGGCCCTGAAGCTTTCTTT. It translates to CASSIRSAGPEAFF.

This clone was seen more than once but under ten times. The chain recombines TRBV6-1 with TRBJ1-1; 7 positions agree with TRBD1. Trimming took 8 bases from V and 5 from J; bases not matched to a gene: 8. Germline-derived CDR1 and CDR2 are MNHNS and SASEGT. The CDR3 runs 13 residues. CDR3 residues: CASFRAGGTEAFF. The CDR3, as DNA: TGTGCCAGCTTCAGGGCAGGGGGTACTGAAGCTTTCTTT.

This sequence joins TRBV29-1 and TRBJ2-5; tentative D call: TRBD2 (6 bases). This CDR3 spans 15 amino acids. Germline CDR1 reads SQVTM; CDR2 reads ANQGSEA. V dropped 1 base and J dropped 5 bases, with 17 bases sitting between them. The CDR3 spells CSVEASATGVETQYF. CDR3 sequence (DNA): TGCAGCGTTGAAGCTAGCGCCACCGGGGTGGAGACCCAGTACTTC.

The rearrangement uses TRBV28 and TRBJ1-5, with D uncertain. The germline V gene has CDR1 MDHEN and CDR2 SYDVKM. V gave up 5 bases and J gave up 10 bases, with 21 bases separating them. The CDR3 length is 15 residues. The CDR3 DNA reads as TGTGCCAGCAGTGCAGGAGGATCAGCAGTGGGCCCCCAGCATTTT. Amino acid sequence: CASSAGGSAVGPQHF. Variable domain in full (rest from reference TRBV28 and TRBJ1-5): DVKVTQSSRYLVKRTGEKVFLECVQDMDHENMFWYRQDPGLGLRLIYFSYDVKMKEKGDIPEGYSVSREKKERFSLILESASTNQTSMYLCASSAGGSAVGPQHFGDGTRLSIL.

CDR3 in DNA: TGTGCCAGCTCACCACTCGGAGCGGGAGAGAGCTCCTACGAGCAGTACTTC. Translating gives CASSPLGAGESSYEQYF. The chain links TRBV18 to TRBJ2-7; 8 nucleotides match TRBD2. Germline V lookup: CDR1 KGHSH, CDR2 LQKENI. The length of the CDR3 is 17 residues. Trimming cost V 1 base and J 0 bases; bases outside gene matches: 8. The variable domain in full, completed from reference TRBV18 and TRBJ2-7, reads NAGVMQNPRHLVRRRGQEARLRCSPMKGHSHVYWYRQLPEEGLKFMVYLQKENIIDESGMPKERFSAEFPKEGPSILRIQQVVRGDSAAYFCASSPLGAGESSYEQYFGPGTRLTVT.

The chain has TRBV6-1 and TRBJ2-6; 9 positions agree with TRBD1. The CDR3 runs 18 residues. With 4 bases clipped from V and 4 bases from J, the junction kept 11 bases outside the gene matches. Germline V lookup: CDR1 MNHNS, CDR2 SASEGT. CDR3 loop: CASSVDRGRVVGANVLTF. The DNA of the CDR3 is TGTGCCAGCAGTGTAGACAGGGGGAGGGTCGTGGGGGCCAACGTCCTGACTTTC.

This clone was observed once. J is TRBJ2-5 and V is TRBV19; unclear D gene. Germline V gene data show CDR1 as LNHDA and CDR2 as SQIVND (reference sequence). Trimming cost V 2 bases and J 2 bases, with 6 bases left between them. This CDR3 comprises 13 residues. CDR3 protein: CASSIHKQETQYF. The CDR3 nucleotides read TGTGCCAGTAGTATACACAAGCAAGAGACCCAGTACTTC.

The chain links TRBV7-3 to TRBJ2-7; D call uncertain. V shed 1 base and J shed 3 bases, with 13 bases lying between them. There are 15 residues in the CDR3. Germline V gives CDR1 SGHTA, CDR2 FQGTGA. CDR3 nucleotides: TGTGCCAGCAGCTTAAGAGGTGGCTCCGGCTACGAGCAGTACTTC. Protein product: CASSLRGGSGYEQYF. Full variable domain (remainder filled in from reference TRBV7-3 and TRBJ2-7): GAGVSQTPSNKVTEKGKYVELRCDPISGHTALYWYRQSLGQGPEFLIYFQGTGAADDSGLPNDRFFAVRPEGSVSTLKIQRTERGDSAVYLCASSLRGGSGYEQYFGPGTRLTVT.

This clone showed up just a few times. The chain is built from TRBV28 and TRBJ2-3; D remains ambiguous. The germline gives CDR1 MDHEN, CDR2 SYDVKM. The CDR3 covers 16 residues. V lost 2 bases, J lost 2 bases, and 14 bases lay in between. CDR3 sequence reads: CASSLPSTSSTDTQYF. CDR3 sequence (DNA): TGTGCCAGCAGTTTACCATCGACCTCGTCCACAGATACGCAGTATTTT.

The rearrangement links TRBV14 to TRBJ2-1, with D unclear. The germline CDR1 and CDR2 sequences are SGHDN and FVKESK. This CDR3 is built from 15 residues. V lost 2 bases to trimming and J lost 4 bases, with 12 bases between them. CDR3 amino acids: CASSQLSQTYNEQFF. CDR3 sequence (DNA): TGTGCCAGCAGCCAACTCTCACAGACATACAATGAGCAGTTCTTC.

The chain links TRBV7-2 to TRBJ2-7; D assignment may be TRBD1 or TRBD2 (5 bases each). Germline CDR1 SGHTA, CDR2 FQGNSA. This CDR3 is 12 amino acids long. Deletions cut 7 bases from V and 0 bases from J, with 7 bases between. CDR3 DNA sequence: TGTGCCAGCACCGGGACCTCCTACGAGCAGTACTTC. It is translated as CASTGTSYEQYF.

CDR3 nucleotides: TGTGCCAGTAGTATGATGCGGTCCGACACCGGGGAGCTGTTTTTT. Protein product: CASSMMRSDTGELFF. The chain has TRBV19 and TRBJ2-2; D unresolved. The germline V gene has CDR1 LNHDA and CDR2 SQIVND (reference sequence). Deletions cut 3 bases from V and 3 bases from J, with 11 bases between. The CDR3 is made up of 15 amino acids.

The rearrangement uses TRBV19 and TRBJ2-1; perhaps TRBD2 as D (6 bases). This CDR3 has 19 residues. Germline-derived CDR1 and CDR2 are LNHDA and SQIVND (reference sequence). Trimming left V 1 base short and J 9 bases short, with 28 bases between. CDR3 amino acids: CASSIVGSLTGSSEGEQFF. CDR3 nucleotides: TGTGCCAGTAGTATAGTTGGCAGCTTAACCGGGAGTTCCGAAGGTGAGCAGTTCTTC. Variable domain in full (rest from reference TRBV19 and TRBJ2-1): DGGITQSPKYLFRKEGQNVTLSCEQNLNHDAMYWYRQDPGQGLRLIYYSQIVNDFQKGDIAEGYSVSREKKESFPLTVTSAQKNPTAFYLCASSIVGSLTGSSEGEQFFGPGTRLTVL.

This chain links TRBV5-1 with TRBJ2-1; 11 nucleotides line up with TRBD2. Looked up from germline, CDR1 is SGHRS and CDR2 is YFSETQ. The V segment lost 5 bases and the J segment 3 bases; nucleotides outside the gene matches: 7. CDR3 length: 16 residues. DNA for the CDR3: TGCGCCAGCAGTTGGACTAGCGGGTTGGACTACAATGAGCAGTTCTTC. Translating gives CASSWTSGLDYNEQFF. Supplemented by reference TRBV5-1 and TRBJ2-1, the full variable domain reads KAGVTQTPRYLIKTRGQQVTLSCSPISGHRSVSWYQQTPGQGLQFLFEYFSETQRNKGNFPGRFSGRQFSNSRSEMNVSTLELGDSALYLCASSWTSGLDYNEQFFGPGTRLTVL.

CDR3 amino acids: CASSLSEGGASYNEQFF. CDR3 sequence (DNA): TGTGCCAGCAGTTTATCGGAAGGGGGGGCGTCCTACAATGAGCAGTTCTTC. The chain has TRBV27 and TRBJ2-1; D might be TRBD2 (7 bases). Germline V gives CDR1 MNHEY, CDR2 SMNVEV (reference sequence). V lost 0 bases and J 1 base, leaving 13 bases between the germline ends. The CDR3 covers 17 residues.

The rearrangement links TRBV19 to TRBJ2-7; the D gene is possibly TRBD2 (6 bases). Germline V gives CDR1 LNHDA, CDR2 SQIVND (reference sequence). The CDR3 runs to 15 residues. V lost 2 bases and J lost 7, with 18 bases in between. The CDR3 sequence: CASSIPGDSGKEQYF. The CDR3, as DNA: TGTGCCAGTAGTATACCGGGGGATAGCGGCAAAGAGCAGTACTTC.

This chain uses TRBV18 with TRBJ1-5; D possibly corresponds to TRBD1 (5 bases). In germline, CDR1 is KGHSH, CDR2 LQKENI. V lost 3 bases and J 3 bases, leaving 9 bases between the germline ends. The CDR3 runs to 14 residues. The CDR3, as DNA: TGTGCCAGCTCACCGGGACTTACCAATCAGCCCCAGCATTTT. It encodes CASSPGLTNQPQHF.

The chain employs TRBV14 and TRBJ2-2, with D uncertain. The germline gives CDR1 SGHDN, CDR2 FVKESK. This CDR3 spans 15 amino acids. Trimming removed 1 base from V and 5 bases from J, with 11 bases in between. DNA for the CDR3: TGTGCCAGCAGCCAAGTGACTGGCCAAACCGGGGAGCTGTTTTTT. It specifies CASSQVTGQTGELFF.

The rearrangement joins TRBV10-2 to TRBJ1-1, with a weak D call TRBD1 (5 bases). CDR3 length: 14 amino acids. V was shortened by 6 bases and J by 2 bases, with 13 bases between the two germline ends. CDR1 and CDR2 (germline): WSHSY, SAAADI. The DNA of the CDR3 is TGCGCCAGCAGCAGACAGTCGCCAAACACTGAAGCTTTCTTT. It is translated as CASSRQSPNTEAFF.

CDR3 in DNA: TGTGCCAGCAGCTCACAGGGGGCTTTATCCTACGAGCAGTACTTC. Amino acids: CASSSQGALSYEQYF. The chain couples TRBV7-2 to TRBJ2-7; 9 nucleotides line up with TRBD1. The CDR3 is 15 residues long. Germline V gene lookup returns CDR1 SGHTA and CDR2 FQGNSA. V trimming: 4 bases; J trimming: 1 base; junction bases outside the gene matches: 5.

The count of this clone is one. V is TRBV28 and J is TRBJ1-2; D ambiguous. Germline V gene data show CDR1 as MDHEN and CDR2 as SYDVKM. The V end lost 3 bases, the J end lost 0 bases, and 11 bases lay between the germline ends. The CDR3 sequence is 15 residues long. In DNA form, the CDR3 reads TGTGCCAGCAGTTTCGGGCCGGCAGCTAACTATGGCTACACCTTC. It translates to CASSFGPAANYGYTF.

The rearrangement uses TRBV15 and TRBJ1-2; D might be TRBD1 (5 bases). V lost 5 bases to trimming and J lost 3 bases, with 10 bases between them. Germline CDR1 is LNHNV and CDR2 is YYDKDF (reference sequence). CDR3 length equals 13 residues. The CDR3 nucleotides are TGTGCCACCAGCTTGGCCAGGGACTATGGCTACACCTTC. Translated, it gives CATSLARDYGYTF.

This clone was counted once. This chain links TRBV5-1 with TRBJ2-7; D is unclear. V was clipped by 5 bases and J by 7 bases, with 10 bases between them. The CDR3 has 11 residues. Looked up from germline, CDR1 is SGHRS and CDR2 is YFSETQ. CDR3 region: CASSALGEQYF. Here the CDR3 DNA reads TGCGCCAGCAGTGCTCTTGGGGAGCAGTACTTC.

This clone showed up just once. The chain combines TRBV4-1 with TRBJ2-3, with 7 bases fitting TRBD2. The germline V gene has CDR1 MGHRA and CDR2 YSYEKL. There are 17 residues in the CDR3. The junction had 10 bases not matched to a gene; V was cut back by 2 bases and J by 2 bases. The CDR3 nucleotides read TGCGCCAGCAGCCAATCAGTTATAGCGGGCTTCACAGATACGCAGTATTTT. Residues: CASSQSVIAGFTDTQYF.

The V call is TRBV10-1, the J call TRBJ2-5, with 8 bases aligning to TRBD1. This CDR3 is built from 13 residues. Germline V gene sequence: CDR1 WNHNN, CDR2 SYGVQD (reference sequence). V lost 8 bases to trimming and J lost 5 bases; unmatched junction nucleotides: 7. In nucleotides, the CDR3 is TGCGCCAGCGGCCAGGGGGCTGCGGAGACCCAGTACTTC. It is translated as CASGQGAAETQYF.

This sequence joins TRBV9 and TRBJ2-2; D unclear. CDR1 and CDR2 from the germline V gene are SGDLS and YYNGEE. The CDR3 covers 12 residues. V lost 3 bases to trimming and J lost 3 bases, with 3 bases between them. CDR3 protein: CASSGDTGELFF. CDR3 nucleotides: TGTGCCAGCAGCGGAGACACCGGGGAGCTGTTTTTT.

V and J are TRBV5-1 and TRBJ1-1, with 8 bases matching TRBD1. Trimming removed 4 bases from V and 1 base from J; junction bases left unmatched: 3. CDR1 and CDR2 from the germline V gene are SGHRS and YFSETQ. This CDR3 contains 14 residues. In DNA, the CDR3 is TGCGCCAGCAGCCTGGACAGGGCGAACACTGAAGCTTTCTTT. It specifies CASSLDRANTEAFF. Full variable domain (outside the CDR3, taken from reference TRBV5-1 and TRBJ1-1): KAGVTQTPRYLIKTRGQQVTLSCSPISGHRSVSWYQQTPGQGLQFLFEYFSETQRNKGNFPGRFSGRQFSNSRSEMNVSTLELGDSALYLCASSLDRANTEAFFGQGTRLTVV.